The T cell receptor (beta chain) described here comes from a study of memory CD4+ T cells and cytomegalovirus serostatus. About the study: Donors were healthy Belgian adults, 10 or so CMV seropositive and some 24 seronegative. Whole-study results and caveats: CMV serostatus prediction reached median AUC approximately 0.95, or 0.91 with US-trained model.

The CDR3 has 17 amino acids. V lost 3 bases to trimming and J lost 5 bases, with 17 bases between them. CDR1 and CDR2 from the germline V gene are LNHDA and SQIVND (reference sequence). Single viable CD3+CD4+CD8-CD45RO+ cells were sorted as the memory CD4+ T cells. Authors' methods: Out-of-frame sequences were removed, leaving 2 million to 2.5 million distinct TCRbeta sequences. Data came from immunoSEQ multiplex PCR; TCRdb stores just in-frame clones and leaves some out. The V and J calls and clone size were taken over from that table, and D and trimming were inferred from the DNA. The sample consists of 50,000 or so clones, 82% of them appearing once. Concerning this clone itself: Its cognate antigen is unknown.

The chain carries TRBV19 and TRBJ2-6; D may be TRBD1 (5 bases). The sequencing sample was made of memory CD4+ T cells from blood. The sequence was collected from an adult in good health and CMV-seronegative. CDR3 in amino acids: CASSIRGIGSRANVLTF. The CDR3 DNA sequence: TGTGCCAGTAGTATTAGGGGCATAGGATCTAGGGCCAACGTCCTGACTTTC.